The subject of this entry is one T cell receptor beta chain. Deletions cut 2 bases from V and 7 bases from J, with 11 bases between. This CDR3 comprises 14 residues. CDR1 and CDR2 (germline): MNHNY, SVGAGI (reference sequence). These data come from a study of control samples from healthy donors and cancer patients. The data were produced by immunoSEQ multiplex PCR, yet TCRdb's version contains in-frame clones alone and is incomplete. The sample has 98,000 or so clones, roughly four fifths seen once; the top ten hold approximately 7%. The chain uses TRBV6-6 and TRBJ2-2; D may match TRBD1 or TRBD2 (5 bases each). Specimen: blood. The clonotype was recovered from a man aged 18 to 35 in good health. This CDR3 is CASSYSGQGGELFF. For the CDR3, the DNA is TGTGCCAGCAGTTACAGCGGTCAGGGCGGGGAGCTGTTTTTT.